These T cell receptor beta chains were read from a single sample in a study of T cell changes during pregnancy in multiple sclerosis. Sequencing used immunoSEQ multiplex PCR; TCRdb keeps in-frame clones, though not all of them. The sample includes about 69,000 clones, approximately 91% seen only once; the top ten take 1.4%. Sequencing was performed on peripheral blood, taken in the third trimester of pregnancy. These receptors all come from a female donor with multiple sclerosis, enrolled in a pregnancy study. Both conserved end residues are part of each CDR3. A D gene is named only where the DNA matches it firmly. Part of the rows lack a size; the others show once, few, many or a class for expanded clones.

j_gene,d_gene,v_gene,abundance,CDR3nt,CDR3aa
TRBJ2-7,NA,TRBV7-9,NA,TGTGCCAGCAGCTTAAACAGCCCGTACGAGCAGTACTTC,CASSLNSPYEQYF
TRBJ1-1,NA,TRBV15,NA,TGTGCCACCAGCAGAGGCGACACGTCCACTGAAGCTTTCTTT,CATSRGDTSTEAFF
TRBJ2-7,NA,TRBV6-1,NA,TGTGCCAGCAGTGAAATCGTTACAGGGCCTGAGTTTTTCTACGAGCAGTACTTC,CASSEIVTGPEFFYEQYF
TRBJ1-4,TRBD1,TRBV28,NA,TGTGCCAGCAGTTCTCAGGGGGCGCGATCCGAAAAACTGTTTTTT,CASSSQGARSEKLFF
TRBJ1-5,NA,TRBV6-1,once,TGTGCCAGCAAATCCAGGGGCTCGCCTGGCCAGCATTTT,CASKSRGSPGQHF
TRBJ1-1,TRBD1,TRBV5-4,NA,TGTGCCAGCAGCCGGCCTACGGGACAGGTTGCCACTGAAGCTTTCTTT,CASSRPTGQVATEAFF
TRBJ1-2,TRBD1,TRBV5-4,NA,TGTGCCAGCAGCGGTCGACAGGGGACCGAACCCATCTATGGCTACACCTTC,CASSGRQGTEPIYGYTF
TRBJ2-6,NA,TRBV28,NA,TGTGCCAGCAGTTTCGGGGGGCTATCTGGGGCCAACGTCCTGACTTTC,CASSFGGLSGANVLTF
TRBJ2-3,TRBD2,TRBV5-8,NA,TGTGCCAGCAGCTTGAAAAAGCGGACTAGCGTCCAGTATTTT,CASSLKKRTSVQYF
TRBJ2-7,NA,TRBV6-5,NA,TGTGCCAGCAGTTACCGGCAGGGGCCCCGCTCCTACGAGCAGTACTTC,CASSYRQGPRSYEQYF
TRBJ2-3,NA,TRBV6-6,once,TGTGCCAGCAGTGATCAAGCGGCTAGCACAGATACGCAGTATTTT,CASSDQAASTDTQYF
TRBJ1-6,NA,TRBV6-6,NA,TGTGCCAGCAGCAGCTCCTATAATTCACCCCTCCACTTT,CASSSSYNSPLHF
TRBJ2-7,TRBD2,TRBV30,once,TGTGCCTGGAGGAGTCTCATTGCGGGGGTATACGAGCAGTACTTC,CAWRSLIAGVYEQYF
TRBJ1-1,NA,TRBV2,NA,TGTGCCAGCAGAGACCTGACATCCGCAGCCACTGAAGCTTTCTTT,CASRDLTSAATEAFF
TRBJ1-1,TRBD1,TRBV5-1,NA,TGCGCCAGCAGCTGGACCGGGACAGGGGGCGAAGCTTTCTTT,CASSWTGTGGEAFF
TRBJ1-2,NA,TRBV30,NA,TGTGCCTGGAGTGTATTGGGCGGGTACACCTTC,CAWSVLGGYTF
TRBJ1-1,TRBD1,TRBV28,NA,TGTGCCAGCAGTGCAAGAGGGACAGGGCTGTTAAACACTGAAGCTTTCTTT,CASSARGTGLLNTEAFF
TRBJ2-3,NA,TRBV7-2,NA,TGTGCCAGCAGCCGCAGGGCCCTTAGCACAGATACGCAGTATTTT,CASSRRALSTDTQYF
TRBJ1-1,TRBD1,TRBV6-1,NA,TGTGCCAGCAGTATGAGGACAGGATTGAACACTGAAGCTTTCTTT,CASSMRTGLNTEAFF
TRBJ2-1,NA,TRBV11-2,NA,TGTGCCAGCAGCTTAGTGACAGAGCAGTTCTTC,CASSLVTEQFF
TRBJ1-2,NA,TRBV5-4,NA,TGTGCCAGCAGCTTGTTATCCGGGATTGGCTACACCTTC,CASSLLSGIGYTF
TRBJ2-1,TRBD2,TRBV4-3,once,TGCGCCAGCAGCCAAGATCCGCCTAGCGGGGTGTACAATGAGCAGTTCTTC,CASSQDPPSGVYNEQFF
TRBJ2-7,NA,TRBV2,NA,TGTGCCAGCAGTGGGGGCAGGGGATCGCCTTACCTATACGAGCAGTACTTC,CASSGGRGSPYLYEQYF
TRBJ2-3,NA,TRBV29-1,NA,TGCAGCGCCCCTGACAGTGGGCCCACAGATACGCAGTATTTT,CSAPDSGPTDTQYF
TRBJ1-4,NA,TRBV7-9,once,TGTGCCAGCAGCCGAGGACAGAATGAAAAACTGTTTTTT,CASSRGQNEKLFF
TRBJ1-6,NA,TRBV30,NA,TGTGCCTGGAGTGTACGGGGTTCACCCCTCCACTTT,CAWSVRGSPLHF
TRBJ2-3,NA,TRBV5-1,once,TGCGCCAGCAGGGAGCGGATAGGAGATACGCAGTATTTT,CASRERIGDTQYF
TRBJ2-3,TRBD2,TRBV7-6,NA,TGTGCCAGCAGCTTAGAAGCGGGGGGGTTCACAGATACGCAGTATTTT,CASSLEAGGFTDTQYF
TRBJ2-5,TRBD1,TRBV6-5,NA,TGTGCCGTCGCCTCAGGGGGCCAAGAGACCCAGTACTTC,CAVASGGQETQYF
TRBJ1-2,TRBD1,TRBV5-6,NA,TGTGCCAGCAGGGGCGGGGGGGACAGTACCTATGGCTACACCTTC,CASRGGGDSTYGYTF